At least ten counts were recorded for the clone carrying this TCR beta chain. Its matching antigen is unknown. This sample was taken from a study of metastatic and nonmetastatic thyroid tumors. As for the study in general: Samples came from malignant and benign thyroid patients, and repertoires were compared across blood and tumor or nodule tissue. Whole-study findings and limits: Patients with malignant thyroid tumors reportedly had significantly higher TCR beta diversity than those with benign nodules, in blood and tumor.

Thyroid surgery took place with no prior treatment in any patient. CDR1 SNHLY and CDR2 FYNNEI come from the germline V gene. The V end lost 7 bases, the J end lost 8 bases, and 12 bases lay between the germline ends. The length of the CDR3 is 12 residues. MiXCR was used by TCRdb to re-call the PCR reads. Of around 20,000 clones detected, around 21% appear once; the ten largest clones hold less than 35%. The sample comprised blood. The origin of this receptor is a female donor with papillary thyroid cancer or a benign thyroid nodule (not recorded which). Some clones in this sample may be carry-over from other donors' samples. The genes are TRBV2 and TRBJ2-4; possibly TRBD2 for D (5 bases). For the CDR3, the DNA is TGTGCCAGCAAAGATATCGGGGACATTCAGTACTTC. It codes for CASKDIGDIQYF.